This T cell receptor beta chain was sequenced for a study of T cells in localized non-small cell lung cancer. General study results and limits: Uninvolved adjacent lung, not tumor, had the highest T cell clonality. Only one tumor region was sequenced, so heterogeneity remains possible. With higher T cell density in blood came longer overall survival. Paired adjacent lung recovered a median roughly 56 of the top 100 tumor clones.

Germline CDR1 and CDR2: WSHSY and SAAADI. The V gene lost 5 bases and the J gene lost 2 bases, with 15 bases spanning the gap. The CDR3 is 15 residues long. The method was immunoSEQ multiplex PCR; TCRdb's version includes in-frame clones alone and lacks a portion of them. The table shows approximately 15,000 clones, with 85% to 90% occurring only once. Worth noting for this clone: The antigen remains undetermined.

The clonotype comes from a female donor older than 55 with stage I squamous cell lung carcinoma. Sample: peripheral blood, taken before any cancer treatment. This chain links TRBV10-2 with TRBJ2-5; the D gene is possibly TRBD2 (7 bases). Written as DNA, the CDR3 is TGCGCCAGCAGTAGTAGGCGGGGGCGTCAAGAGACCCAGTACTTC. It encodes CASSSRRGRQETQYF.